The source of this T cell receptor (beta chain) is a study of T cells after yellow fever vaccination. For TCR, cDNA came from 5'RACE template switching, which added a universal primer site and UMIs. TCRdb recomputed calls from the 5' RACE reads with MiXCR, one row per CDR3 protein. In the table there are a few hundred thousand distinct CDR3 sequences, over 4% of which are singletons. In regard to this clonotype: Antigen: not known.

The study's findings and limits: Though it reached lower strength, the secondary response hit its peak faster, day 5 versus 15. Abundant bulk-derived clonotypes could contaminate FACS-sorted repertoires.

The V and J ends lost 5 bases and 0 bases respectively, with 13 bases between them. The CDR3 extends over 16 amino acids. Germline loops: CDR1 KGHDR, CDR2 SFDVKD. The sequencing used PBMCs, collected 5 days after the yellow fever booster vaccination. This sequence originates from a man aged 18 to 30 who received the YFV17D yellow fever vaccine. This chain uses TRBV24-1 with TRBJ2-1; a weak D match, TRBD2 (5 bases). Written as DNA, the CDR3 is TGTGCCACCAGTGCCGCACTAGTTAGCTCCTACAATGAGCAGTTCTTC. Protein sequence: CATSAALVSSYNEQFF.